The source of this TCR beta chain is a study of blood T cell repertoires in COVID-19. Authors' analysis steps: It was from reference gene primer amplification that nucleated cell counts were estimated. Sequencing used immunoSEQ multiplex PCR; TCRdb keeps in-frame clones, though not all of them. That table gives V, J and clone size, and the DNA gave D and trimming. Among 300,000 or so clones listed, 80% to 90% were seen once. The CDR3 is made up of 20 amino acids. Looked up from germline, CDR1 is LGHDT and CDR2 is YNNKEL (reference sequence). Trimming shortened V by 1 base and J by 1 base, and 23 bases separated the two germline ends.

The chain carries TRBV3-1 (or the pseudogene TRBV3-2) and TRBJ1-5, with D hard to call. Sequences were obtained from peripheral blood. The receptor was isolated from a woman aged 35 to 49 with acute or convalescent COVID-19. This CDR3 is CASSQGLLGRPLGSNQPQHF. The CDR3 DNA reads TGTGCCAGCAGCCAAGGGCTTTTAGGGAGACCCCTCGGAAGCAATCAGCCCCAGCATTTT.